The 11 T cell receptor beta chains below were found in one sample sequenced in a study of T cells in severe cutaneous drug reactions. TCR subtype-specific primers in iRepertoire multiplex PCR prepared libraries for bulk and single-cell sequencing. TCRdb re-called the multiplex PCR reads and gives one entry per CDR3 protein, without DNA. Listed are some 9,900 distinct CDR3 sequences; about 20% falls within the top ten. Carbamazepine had induced Stevens-Johnson syndrome or toxic epidermal necrolysis in the sequenced donors. Input material: cells from a skin blister. These receptors were collected from a human donor with Stevens-Johnson syndrome, a severe cutaneous drug reaction.

The genes are TRBV20-1 and TRBJ1-6. This CDR3 has 13 residues. Germline CDR1 reads DFQATT; CDR2 reads SNEGSKA (reference sequence). CDR3 region: CSAREVYNSPLHF.

This clonotype is labeled medium-sized (0.01 to 0.1%) based on frequency. J is TRBJ1-2 and V is TRBV28. The CDR3 has 15 residues. Germline lookup yields CDR1 MDHEN and CDR2 SYDVKM. Here the CDR3 reads CASSLEAGALNGYTF.

V usage is TRBV29-1 and J usage is TRBJ2-7; checking the TCRdb D call of TRBD1 is not possible without DNA. In germline, CDR1 is SQVTM, CDR2 ANQGSEA. The CDR3 is 13 amino acids. CDR3 amino acids: CSAMTGLSYEQYF.

This clonotype shows up as medium-sized by frequency. The chain couples TRBV20-1 to TRBJ1-1; TCRdb's D gene call, TRBD1, goes unchecked for lack of DNA. Germline loops: CDR1 DFQATT, CDR2 SNEGSKA (reference sequence). The CDR3 is 15 residues long. The chain's CDR3 is CSARARWGENTEAFF.

The genes are TRBV20-1 and TRBJ2-5; the D gene TCRdb calls, TRBD2, cannot be checked with no DNA. Germline CDR1 reads DFQATT; CDR2 reads SNEGSKA (reference sequence). The CDR3 runs to 13 residues. CDR3 in amino acids: CSARKLASQTQYF.

The chain couples TRBV20-1 to TRBJ1-2; the TCRdb call, TRBD1, lacks DNA for checking. Per the germline V gene, CDR1 is DFQATT and CDR2 is SNEGSKA (reference sequence). The CDR3 has 12 amino acids. The CDR3 sequence is CSALDRDYGYTF.

V and J are TRBV20-1 and TRBJ2-5. Germline values: CDR1 DFQATT, CDR2 SNEGSKA (reference sequence). This CDR3 has 13 amino acids. This CDR3 is CSARGQFQETQYF.

The chain joins TRBV29-1 to TRBJ1-2; the D call from TCRdb, TRBD1, cannot be confirmed without DNA. The germline gives CDR1 SQVTM, CDR2 ANQGSEA. CDR3 length: 11 amino acids. The CDR3 region is CSVPRSGVYTF.

The CDR3 loop is CSVDLTAQETQYF. The V and J genes are TRBV29-1 and TRBJ2-5; TCRdb indicates TRBD1, and absent DNA this call remains unverified. In germline, CDR1 is SQVTM, CDR2 ANQGSEA. The CDR3 has 13 residues. The full variable domain, with the rest looked up from reference TRBV29-1 and TRBJ2-5, is SAVISQKPSRDICQRGTSLTIQCQVDSQVTMMFWYRQQPGQSLTLIATANQGSEATYESGFVIDKFPISRPNLTFSTLTVSNMSPEDSSIYLCSVDLTAQETQYFGPGTRLLVL.

The rearrangement uses TRBV29-1 and TRBJ2-3; the D call from TCRdb, TRBD2, cannot be confirmed without DNA. This CDR3 has 17 residues. The V gene's germline CDR1 is SQVTM and CDR2 ANQGSEA. The CDR3 region is CSVDRLAGRGDTDTQYF.

The chain uses TRBV29-1 and TRBJ2-1; TCRdb outputs TRBD2, but without DNA this stays unchecked. The CDR3 totals 17 residues. Per the germline V gene, CDR1 is SQVTM and CDR2 is ANQGSEA. This CDR3 is CSVVRLADRLGYNEQFF.